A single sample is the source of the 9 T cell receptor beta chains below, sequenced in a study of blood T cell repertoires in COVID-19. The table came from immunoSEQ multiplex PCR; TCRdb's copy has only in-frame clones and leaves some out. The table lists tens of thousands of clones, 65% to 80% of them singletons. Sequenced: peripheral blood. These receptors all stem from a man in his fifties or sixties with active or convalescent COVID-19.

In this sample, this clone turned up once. The CDR3 is CASSSGEDTQYF. CDR3 in DNA: TGTGCCAGCAGTTCAGGGGAAGATACGCAGTATTTT. This sequence joins TRBV27 and TRBJ2-3, with D tentatively TRBD1 (6 bases). Germline CDR1 reads MNHEY; CDR2 reads SMNVEV (reference sequence). This CDR3 region has 12 residues. V was clipped by 4 bases and J by 5 bases, with 7 bases between them.

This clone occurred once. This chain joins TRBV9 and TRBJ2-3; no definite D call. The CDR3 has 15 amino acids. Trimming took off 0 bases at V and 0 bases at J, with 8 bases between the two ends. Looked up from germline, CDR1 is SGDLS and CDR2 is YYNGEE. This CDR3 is CASSVDQTSTDTQYF. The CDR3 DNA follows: TGTGCCAGCAGCGTAGACCAAACTAGCACAGATACGCAGTATTTT.

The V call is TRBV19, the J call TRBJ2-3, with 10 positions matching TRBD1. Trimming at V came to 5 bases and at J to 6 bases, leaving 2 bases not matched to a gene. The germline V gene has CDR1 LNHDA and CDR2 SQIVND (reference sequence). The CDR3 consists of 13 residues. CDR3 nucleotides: TGTGCCAGTAGTGCGGGACAGGGGGATACGCAGTATTTT. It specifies CASSAGQGDTQYF. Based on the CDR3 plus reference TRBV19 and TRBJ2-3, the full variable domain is DGGITQSPKYLFRKEGQNVTLSCEQNLNHDAMYWYRQDPGQGLRLIYYSQIVNDFQKGDIAEGYSVSREKKESFPLTVTSAQKNPTAFYLCASSAGQGDTQYFGPGTRLTVL.

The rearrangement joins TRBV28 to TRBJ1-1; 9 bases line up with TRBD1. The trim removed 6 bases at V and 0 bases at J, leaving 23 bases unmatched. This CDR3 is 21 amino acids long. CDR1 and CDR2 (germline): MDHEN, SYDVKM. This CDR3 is CASRKNPGQGYQLIMNTEAFF. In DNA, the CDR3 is TGTGCCAGCAGAAAAAACCCGGGACAGGGTTATCAGTTAATTATGAACACTGAAGCTTTCTTT. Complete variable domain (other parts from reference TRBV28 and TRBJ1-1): DVKVTQSSRYLVKRTGEKVFLECVQDMDHENMFWYRQDPGLGLRLIYFSYDVKMKEKGDIPEGYSVSREKKERFSLILESASTNQTSMYLCASRKNPGQGYQLIMNTEAFFGQGTRLTVV.

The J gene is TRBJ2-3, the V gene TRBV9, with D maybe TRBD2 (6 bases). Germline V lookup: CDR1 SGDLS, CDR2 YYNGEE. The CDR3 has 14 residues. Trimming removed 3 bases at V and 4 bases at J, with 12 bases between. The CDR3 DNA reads TGTGCCAGCAGCGGGTACGGGGGATCAGATACGCAGTATTTT. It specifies CASSGYGGSDTQYF.

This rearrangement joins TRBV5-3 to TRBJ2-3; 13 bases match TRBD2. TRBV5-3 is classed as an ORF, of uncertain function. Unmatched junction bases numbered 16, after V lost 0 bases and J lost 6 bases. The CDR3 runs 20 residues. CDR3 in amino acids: CARSLGGTSGELGIPDTQYF. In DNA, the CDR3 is TGTGCCAGAAGCTTGGGAGGGACTAGCGGGGAGTTGGGAATTCCGGATACGCAGTATTTT.

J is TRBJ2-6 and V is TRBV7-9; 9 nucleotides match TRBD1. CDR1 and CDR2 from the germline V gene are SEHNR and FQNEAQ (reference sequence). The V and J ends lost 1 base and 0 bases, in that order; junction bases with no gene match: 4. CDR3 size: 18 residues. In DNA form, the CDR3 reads TGTGCCAGCAGCTTAGAGGGACAGGGTAGCTCTGGGGCCAACGTCCTGACTTTC. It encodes CASSLEGQGSSGANVLTF.

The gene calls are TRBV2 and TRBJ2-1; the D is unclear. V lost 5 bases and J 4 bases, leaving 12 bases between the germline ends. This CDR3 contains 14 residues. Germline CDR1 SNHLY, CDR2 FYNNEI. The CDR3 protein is CASSQGTMYNEQFF. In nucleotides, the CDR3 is TGTGCCAGCAGTCAAGGCACAATGTACAATGAGCAGTTCTTC.

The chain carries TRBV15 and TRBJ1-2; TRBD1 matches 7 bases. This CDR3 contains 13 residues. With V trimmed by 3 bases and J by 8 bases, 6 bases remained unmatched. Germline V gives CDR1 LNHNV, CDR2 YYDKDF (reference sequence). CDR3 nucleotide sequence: TGTGCCACCAGCAGGGCAGGGGGTGAAGGCTACACCTTC. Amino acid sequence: CATSRAGGEGYTF.